This record looks at one TCR beta chain sequence and its context. Its antigen is undetermined. The CDR3 totals 16 residues. V lost 3 bases and J lost 0, with 9 bases in between. Germline V lookup: CDR1 LNHDA, CDR2 SQIVND (reference sequence). These data are taken from a study of OX40 agonist ivuxolimab in advanced cancers. Study context: Six ivuxolimab dose levels, 0.01 to 10 mg/kg, were given intravenously every 2 weeks. Among those treated, three patients had partial responses, one with hepatocellular carcinoma and two with cutaneous melanoma. Study-level findings and limits: Relative to CD4+ cells, CD8+ T cells on average had more expanded clones.

Data came from immunoSEQ multiplex PCR; TCRdb stores just in-frame clones and leaves some out. The data hold 55,000 or so clones, with roughly 86% observed a single time. V and J are TRBV19 and TRBJ2-6, with D unresolved. The sequence came from an adult with an advanced solid tumor such as melanoma, head and neck, liver or kidney cancer. Sequences were derived from CD4+ or CD8+ T cells sorted from blood, sampled in a trial of the OX40 agonist ivuxolimab. CDR3 in amino acids: CASSMGPRSGANVLTF. Here the CDR3 DNA reads TGTGCCAGTAGTATGGGTCCCCGCTCTGGGGCCAACGTCCTGACTTTC.